Each of the 21 T cell receptor beta chains below was sequenced from the same sample in a study of Ad26.COV2.S vaccination and SARS-CoV-2 variants. Treatment noted: some 19 received Ad26.COV2.S at low or high dose, single or two shots; about 5 received placebo; per-sample allocation not given. Specimens were obtained on day 63 following the first vaccine or placebo injection. TCRdb's table, derived via immunoSEQ multiplex PCR, lists solely in-frame clones and lacks some. The sample holds 300,000 to 350,000 clones, 85% to 90% seen once. Sequences were derived from peripheral blood, sampled in a trial of Ad26.COV2.S vaccine versus placebo. These receptors were taken from a person between 18 and 65 years old who received the Ad26.COV2.S COVID-19 vaccine or a placebo.

The DNA of the CDR3 is TGTGCCAGCAGCGGACAGGGAAAGACCTCTGGGGCCAACGTCCTGACTTTC. It specifies CASSGQGKTSGANVLTF. The chain couples TRBV27 to TRBJ2-6; 8 nucleotides line up with TRBD1. Trimming cost V 6 bases and J 0 bases; bases outside gene matches: 7. Germline V lookup: CDR1 MNHEY, CDR2 SMNVEV (reference sequence). The CDR3 is 17 amino acids.

The chain uses TRBV29-1 and TRBJ2-5; D perhaps matches TRBD2 (6 bases). There are 14 residues in the CDR3. The germline CDR1 and CDR2 sequences are SQVTM and ANQGSEA. Trimming took 1 base from V and 5 from J, leaving 14 bases between them. CDR3 region: CSVEGFPGVETQYF. The CDR3 DNA follows: TGCAGCGTTGAAGGGTTCCCGGGGGTGGAGACCCAGTACTTC. Drawing the rest from reference TRBV29-1 and TRBJ2-5, the complete variable domain is SAVISQKPSRDICQRGTSLTIQCQVDSQVTMMFWYRQQPGQSLTLIATANQGSEATYESGFVIDKFPISRPNLTFSTLTVSNMSPEDSSIYLCSVEGFPGVETQYFGPGTRLLVL.

The CDR3 here is CASSAGSGVENQPQHF. For the CDR3, the DNA is TGTGCCAGCAGTGCAGGAAGTGGGGTGGAAAATCAGCCCCAGCATTTT. V gene TRBV2 combines with J gene TRBJ1-5; D unclear. The CDR3 consists of 16 residues. Germline V gives CDR1 SNHLY, CDR2 FYNNEI. Trimming pared 4 bases from V and 4 bases from J, leaving 17 bases between.

The chain recombines TRBV7-9 with TRBJ1-3; D gene uncertain. The CDR3 has 14 residues. Deletions cut 3 bases from V and 2 bases from J, with 8 bases between. Germline assignment: CDR1 SEHNR and CDR2 FQNEAQ (reference sequence). The CDR3 protein is CASSFEETGNTIYF. The CDR3 nucleotides are TGTGCCAGCAGCTTCGAGGAAACTGGAAACACCATATATTTT.

The chain is built from TRBV2 and TRBJ1-1; D not certain. Looked up from germline, CDR1 is SNHLY and CDR2 is FYNNEI. The CDR3 covers 15 residues. The V end lost 4 bases, the J end lost 0 bases, and 12 bases lay between the germline ends. This chain's CDR3 is CASSVEQTMNTEAFF. CDR3 DNA sequence: TGTGCCAGCAGTGTCGAACAGACCATGAACACTGAAGCTTTCTTT.

The chain carries TRBV6-4 and TRBJ2-1; D might be TRBD1 (6 bases). CDR1 and CDR2 (germline): MRHNA, SNTAGT. Trimming left V 0 bases short and J 8 bases short, with 17 bases between. This CDR3 region has 16 residues. The CDR3 loop reads CASSDSGTTKGDEQFF. The CDR3 bases are TGTGCCAGCAGTGACTCGGGGACAACCAAGGGGGATGAGCAGTTCTTC.

This chain uses TRBV5-4 with TRBJ1-3; unclear D gene. CDR1 SGHNT and CDR2 YYREEE come from the germline V gene (reference sequence). The length of the CDR3 is 15 residues. V lost 4 bases and J 0 bases, leaving 11 bases between the germline ends. The CDR3 spells CASSPGSLSGNTIYF. CDR3 nucleotides: TGTGCCAGCAGCCCCGGCAGCCTCTCTGGAAACACCATATATTTT.

The J gene is TRBJ2-7, the V gene TRBV7-2; TRBD2 matches 13 bases. This CDR3 is built from 15 residues. Germline loops: CDR1 SGHTA, CDR2 FQGNSA. Trimming took 5 bases from V and 4 from J; bases not matched to a gene: 5. This CDR3 reads CASSPGLAGAYEQYF. As DNA, the CDR3 is TGTGCCAGCAGCCCTGGACTAGCGGGGGCTTACGAGCAGTACTTC.

The chain links TRBV6-1 to TRBJ1-2; 7 positions match TRBD1. V was clipped by 3 bases and J by 1 base; unmatched bases: 8. The CDR3 totals 16 residues. CDR1 MNHNS and CDR2 SASEGT come from the germline V gene. CDR3 nucleotides: TGTGCCAGCAGTGACCGGGACAGCGTTCTTAACTATGGCTACACCTTC. It encodes CASSDRDSVLNYGYTF.

V usage is TRBV7-2 and J usage is TRBJ1-6; a weak D match, TRBD1 (6 bases). Trimming stripped 1 base from V and 9 bases from J, with 13 bases between. The CDR3 sequence is 15 residues long. The V gene's germline CDR1 is SGHTA and CDR2 FQGNSA. DNA of the CDR3: TGTGCCAGCAGCTTAGTTGGACAGATAGGTTCACCCCTCCACTTT. Amino acids: CASSLVGQIGSPLHF.

This clone was seen a few times. The V and J genes are TRBV14 and TRBJ1-2, with no clear D. The CDR3 extends over 14 amino acids. V was pared by 1 base and J by 7 bases, with 13 bases between. CDR1 and CDR2 from the germline V gene are SGHDN and FVKESK. The CDR3 protein is CASSQAETAGGYTF. In nucleotides, the CDR3 is TGTGCCAGCAGCCAAGCGGAAACAGCTGGTGGCTACACCTTC.

The chain links TRBV13 to TRBJ2-1; TRBD2 matches 7 bases. The CDR3 is 16 residues long. The germline gives CDR1 PRHDT, CDR2 FYEKMQ (reference sequence). Trimming cost V 4 bases and J 0 bases; bases outside gene matches: 6. The CDR3 reads CASSSRDYFSYNEQFF. CDR3 bases: TGTGCCAGCAGCTCCCGGGACTACTTCTCCTACAATGAGCAGTTCTTC.

This clone was observed once. The DNA of the CDR3 is TGTGCCAGCAGCCAGCCGGACAGGCTAAGTGGAAACACCATATATTTT. Translation gives CASSQPDRLSGNTIYF. This rearrangement joins TRBV3-1 (or the pseudogene TRBV3-2) to TRBJ1-3; the match to TRBD1 covers 7 bases. After removal of 3 bases from V and 3 bases from J, the junction contained 8 bases not matched to a gene. This CDR3 is built from 16 residues. Germline loops: CDR1 LGHDT, CDR2 YNNKEL (reference sequence).

The chain couples TRBV5-6 to TRBJ1-2, with D hard to call. Germline V gene data show CDR1 as SGHDT and CDR2 as YYEEEE. This CDR3 is 15 amino acids long. Trimming took off 0 bases at V and 6 bases at J, with 15 bases between the two ends. The CDR3 reads CASSLDDHPRDGYTF. The CDR3 DNA reads TGTGCCAGCAGCTTGGATGACCACCCAAGGGATGGCTACACCTTC.

V gene TRBV7-3 combines with J gene TRBJ2-5; D not resolved. V dropped 0 bases and J dropped 1 base, with 3 bases sitting between them. CDR3 length: 13 residues. Germline V gene data show CDR1 as SGHTA and CDR2 as FQGTGA. CDR3 residues: CASSLTAQETQYF. The CDR3 DNA follows: TGTGCCAGCAGCTTAACCGCCCAAGAGACCCAGTACTTC.

The V gene is TRBV28, the J gene TRBJ1-2; D is undetermined. V was cut by 6 bases and J by 6 bases, with 11 bases left in between. The germline gives CDR1 MDHEN, CDR2 SYDVKM. The CDR3 consists of 12 residues. The CDR3 DNA sequence: TGTGCCAGCAGCGACAATCCCAATGGCTACACCTTC. Translating gives CASSDNPNGYTF.

The genes are TRBV3-1 (or the pseudogene TRBV3-2) and TRBJ2-1; the match to TRBD2 covers 13 bases. CDR3 size: 18 residues. From germline, CDR1 is LGHDT and CDR2 YNNKEL (reference sequence). After removal of 0 bases from V and 9 bases from J, the junction contained 11 bases not matched to a gene. CDR3 DNA: TGTGCCAGCAGCCAAGATGGGACTAGCGGGACGATCCGGGGTGAGCAGTTCTTC. Its protein product is CASSQDGTSGTIRGEQFF.

This rearrangement joins TRBV27 to TRBJ1-1; D gene unclear. Germline V gene data show CDR1 as MNHEY and CDR2 as SMNVEV (reference sequence). Deletions cut 5 bases from V and 1 base from J, with 8 bases between. CDR3 length: 13 amino acids. The chain's CDR3 is CASSILGNTEAFF. The CDR3 DNA reads as TGTGCCAGCAGTATTCTAGGGAACACTGAAGCTTTCTTT.

This clone showed up just once. The junction and the germline gene differ at one end; a read error may be behind it. The genes are TRBV12-3 or TRBV12-4 and TRBJ1-2, with D unresolved. This CDR3 is built from 11 residues. The CDR3 reads CASSFWPEVAF. The CDR3 DNA follows: TGTGCCAGCAGTTTCTGGCCTGAGGTAGCCTTC.

This chain joins TRBV20-1 and TRBJ2-3; no clear D. This CDR3 has 10 amino acids. V was pared by 4 bases and J by 6 bases, with 5 bases between. Germline V gene lookup returns CDR1 DFQATT and CDR2 SNEGSKA (reference sequence). DNA of the CDR3: TGCAGTGCTACCCGGGATACGCAGTATTTT. It encodes CSATRDTQYF.

This CDR3 is CASSQTRGSQPQHF. The DNA for the CDR3 is TGCGCCAGCAGCCAAACCAGGGGAAGCCAGCCCCAGCATTTT. The rearrangement uses TRBV4-1 and TRBJ1-5; D is perhaps TRBD1 (6 bases). V was cut by 2 bases and J by 7 bases, with 12 bases left in between. The CDR3 consists of 14 residues. CDR1 and CDR2 from the germline V gene are MGHRA and YSYEKL.